The T cell receptor (beta chain) described here comes from a study of T cells in Graves' hyperthyroidism and ophthalmopathy. The germline V gene encodes CDR1 DFQATT and CDR2 SNEGSKA (reference sequence). Trimming cost V 1 base and J 0 bases, with 5 bases left between them. CDR3 length equals 13 residues. Amplification yielded TCR beta CDR3 regions, with RNA transcripts as the source. Researchers ran a first-round RT-PCR on the TCR CDR3 using the HTBI primer set. TCRdb reanalysed the multiplex PCR reads using MiXCR and keeps one entry per CDR3 protein. The table includes hundreds of thousands of distinct CDR3 sequences, over 12% detected once. Inclusion characteristics of ophthalmopathy patients comprised a Clinical Activity Score of at least 3, a NOSPECS grade of at least 4, and duration under 3 months. In this sample, this clonotype turned up many times. What it recognizes is unknown. General study points: Most clonotypes that expanded in the thyroid above 0.001 also showed up in blood. A 13 V-J model separated ophthalmopathy from stable hyperthyroidism. Ophthalmopathy, which appeared later, was predicted by the model a median about 5.9 months before onset.

The TCR was taken from a woman in her fifties or sixties with Graves' ophthalmopathy. J is TRBJ2-3 and V is TRBV20-1; D is uncertain. Sequencing was done on a sample of blood. The CDR3, as DNA: TGCAGTGCTAGAGTGCGGAGCACAGATACGCAGTATTTT. It encodes CSARVRSTDTQYF.